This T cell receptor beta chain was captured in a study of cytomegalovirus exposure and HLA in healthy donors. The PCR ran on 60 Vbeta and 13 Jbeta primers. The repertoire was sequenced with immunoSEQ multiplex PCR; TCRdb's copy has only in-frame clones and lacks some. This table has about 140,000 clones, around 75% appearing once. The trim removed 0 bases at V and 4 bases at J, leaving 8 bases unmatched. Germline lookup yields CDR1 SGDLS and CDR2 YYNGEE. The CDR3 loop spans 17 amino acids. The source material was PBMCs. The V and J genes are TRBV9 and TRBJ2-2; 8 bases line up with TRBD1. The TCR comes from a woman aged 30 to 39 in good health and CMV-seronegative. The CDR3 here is CASSVGGQGEATGELFF. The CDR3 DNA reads TGTGCCAGCAGCGTAGGTGGACAGGGTGAAGCCACCGGGGAGCTGTTTTTT. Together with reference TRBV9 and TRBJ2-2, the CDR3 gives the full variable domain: DSGVTQTPKHLITATGQRVTLRCSPRSGDLSVYWYQQSLDQGLQFLIQYYNGEERAKGNILERFSAQQFPDLHSELNLSSLELGDSALYFCASSVGGQGEATGELFFGEGSRLTVL.